This entry lists 2 T cell receptor beta chains sequenced from one sample in a study of blood T cells in healthy people across ages (dated by TCRdb to the mid-2010s). To prepare the library, 5' RACE was applied. The sample was run on an Illumina HiSeq 2500. A second PCR of about 7 to 12 cycles was run with a J-beta primer mix and a sample-barcoded 5' primer. In TCRdb, the public reads were trimmed at Q25 with fastp and aligned with MiXCR, with productive beta chains retained. Every entry covers one CDR3 protein and lists the most common genes and DNA from its rows. The sample profile shows some 560,000 distinct CDR3 sequences; about 29% of them were found once. Under 4.5% of the sample belongs to the ten largest clones. These sequences were also reported in another study, on T cells of mothers and their children.

The sample was blood. These receptors were collected from a boy younger than 10 in good health.

There are a few counts of this clonotype. V usage is TRBV27 and J usage is TRBJ2-5, with TRBD2 matching 11 bases. CDR1 and CDR2 from the germline V gene are MNHEY and SMNVEV (reference sequence). The CDR3 totals 13 residues. Trimming removed 6 bases from V and 3 bases from J; junction bases left unmatched: 0. The CDR3 DNA is TGTGCCAGCAGGGGACTAGCGGAAGAGACCCAGTACTTC. Protein sequence: CASRGLAEETQYF.

V and J are TRBV2 and TRBJ1-2; no firm D call. Per the germline V gene, CDR1 is SNHLY and CDR2 is FYNNEI. The CDR3 runs 12 residues. V lost 7 bases to trimming and J lost 8 bases, with 14 bases between them. CDR3 in DNA: TGTGCCAGCACTGAGCGTAATCGGGGCTACACCTTC. The encoded protein is CASTERNRGYTF.